The rows below give T cell receptor beta chains drawn from one sample of a study of CD8+ T cells in alopecia areata. Clones were read by immunoSEQ multiplex PCR, and TCRdb kept only the in-frame ones, dropping some. In the table there are about 69,000 clones, 55% to 75% of which are singletons. Sequenced here: CD8+ T cells sorted from blood, sampled at week 0. Receptors were obtained from a human donor with alopecia areata. Each CDR3 is given with its conserved first and last residue.

CDR3aa: CASSVVGGELFF
v_gene: TRBV9
len: 12
j_gene: TRBJ2-2

CDR3aa: CASSELGAGELFF
v_gene: TRBV25-1
len: 13
j_gene: TRBJ2-2

CDR3aa: CASSSFRDRGESSYEQYF
v_gene: TRBV5-1
len: 18
j_gene: TRBJ2-7

CDR3aa: CASSSTGQGLVGELFF
v_gene: TRBV7-9
len: 16
j_gene: TRBJ2-2

CDR3aa: CSVYHPDRGYGYTF
v_gene: TRBV29-1
len: 14
j_gene: TRBJ1-2

CDR3aa: CAMHRGVNTQYF
v_gene: TRBV2
len: 12
j_gene: TRBJ2-3

CDR3aa: CASSQDGAGNTF
v_gene: TRBV4-1
len: 12
j_gene: TRBJ1-2

CDR3aa: CASSLAGTSGARPYEQYF
v_gene: TRBV5-1
len: 18
j_gene: TRBJ2-7

CDR3aa: CASSEDRSYTEAFF
v_gene: TRBV6-5
len: 14
j_gene: TRBJ1-1

CDR3aa: CSVAGSDGTQYF
v_gene: TRBV29-1
len: 12
j_gene: TRBJ2-3

CDR3aa: CSVDSGAGEETQYF
v_gene: TRBV29-1
len: 14
j_gene: TRBJ2-5

CDR3aa: CASSPLDGYEQYF
v_gene: TRBV5-1
len: 13
j_gene: TRBJ2-7

CDR3aa: CASRSTGAEQYF
v_gene: TRBV7-2
len: 12
j_gene: TRBJ2-7

CDR3aa: CSVVGVNTGELFF
v_gene: TRBV29-1
len: 13
j_gene: TRBJ2-2

CDR3aa: CATSYGQGTSQPQHF
v_gene: TRBV15
len: 15
j_gene: TRBJ1-5

CDR3aa: CASSSQTGGDGYTF
v_gene: TRBV7-6
len: 14
j_gene: TRBJ1-2

CDR3aa: CASSGGLAGQETQYF
v_gene: TRBV28
len: 15
j_gene: TRBJ2-5

CDR3aa: CASRPGDGLAGAYNEQFF
v_gene: TRBV30
len: 18
j_gene: TRBJ2-1

CDR3aa: CASSPWAGNTIYF
v_gene: TRBV5-6
len: 13
j_gene: TRBJ1-3

CDR3aa: CASSQGRRGPGEQYF
v_gene: TRBV4-3
len: 15
j_gene: TRBJ2-7

CDR3aa: CASSLGHGEAYEQYF
v_gene: TRBV4-1
len: 15
j_gene: NA

CDR3aa: CASSSTGYNEQFF
v_gene: TRBV5-1
len: 13
j_gene: TRBJ2-1

CDR3aa: CASSLAREQQYF
v_gene: TRBV7-9
len: 12
j_gene: TRBJ2-5

CDR3aa: CASSQSIGMYNEQFF
v_gene: TRBV4-1
len: 15
j_gene: TRBJ2-1

CDR3aa: CASGRVGQGAGEQYF
v_gene: TRBV27
len: 15
j_gene: TRBJ2-7

CDR3aa: CASSEGPASTYEQYF
v_gene: TRBV6-1
len: 15
j_gene: TRBJ2-7